Listed below are T cell receptor beta chains from one sample, sequenced in a study of T-cell reconstitution after alpha-beta-depleted transplantation in children. TCRdb used MiXCR to reprocess the PCR reads, holding one entry per CDR3 protein. Here the sample spans hundreds of thousands of distinct CDR3 sequences, around 12% being singletons. The input for sequencing was PBMCs from the stem cell graft donor, taken from the stem cell graft. Source of these receptors: a human donor who donated a stem cell graft to a child with combined immunodeficiency. The CDR3 runs from the conserved cysteine through the conserved F or W. Fields, in order: clone size, J gene, V gene, D gene, CDR3 DNA, CDR3 protein. D genes are given only for firm matches. Some rows have no size entry. The others give once, few or many, or a class for an expanded clone.

clone size: few; J gene: TRBJ1-1; V gene: TRBV5-6; D gene: NA; CDR3 DNA: TGTGCCAGCAGGGAAATGGCACTCACTGAAGCTTTCTTT; CDR3 protein: CASREMALTEAFF
clone size: NA; J gene: TRBJ2-7; V gene: TRBV20-1; D gene: NA; CDR3 DNA: TGCAGTGCTAGCGGGAACGAGCTTCAGGGTCCCTACGAGCAGTACTTC; CDR3 protein: CSASGNELQGPYEQYF
clone size: NA; J gene: TRBJ2-5; V gene: TRBV11-1; D gene: TRBD2; CDR3 DNA: TGTGCCAGCAGCCCAACAGAGCTAGCGGGAGTCGGGTTAGAGACCCAGTACTTC; CDR3 protein: CASSPTELAGVGLETQYF
clone size: many; J gene: TRBJ2-5; V gene: TRBV10-3; D gene: TRBD2; CDR3 DNA: TGTGCCATCAAAGGTAGCGGGGGACACCAAGAGACCCAGTACTTC; CDR3 protein: CAIKGSGGHQETQYF
clone size: NA; J gene: TRBJ2-7; V gene: TRBV6-2/TRBV6-3; D gene: NA; CDR3 DNA: TGTGCCTCGAACAGTCAGGGGAAGGCGTACGAGCAGTACTTC; CDR3 protein: CASNSQGKAYEQYF
clone size: NA; J gene: TRBJ2-5; V gene: TRBV9; D gene: NA; CDR3 DNA: TGTGCCAGCAGCGTAGGGGTAGTCCAAGAGACCCAGTACTTC; CDR3 protein: CASSVGVVQETQYF
clone size: many; J gene: TRBJ2-7; V gene: TRBV5-1; D gene: NA; CDR3 DNA: TGCGCCAGCAGCCAAGGACAGTTCCCGTACGAGCAGTACTTC; CDR3 protein: CASSQGQFPYEQYF
clone size: few; J gene: TRBJ1-2; V gene: TRBV20-1; D gene: NA; CDR3 DNA: TGCAGTGCGGGATCAGGGAACTATGGCTACACCTTC; CDR3 protein: CSAGSGNYGYTF
clone size: NA; J gene: TRBJ1-5; V gene: TRBV6-1; D gene: NA; CDR3 DNA: TGTGCCAGCAGTCAAAGGGCAGGGAGGCAGCCCCAGCATTTT; CDR3 protein: CASSQRAGRQPQHF
clone size: NA; J gene: TRBJ2-3; V gene: TRBV7-9; D gene: NA; CDR3 DNA: TGTGCCAGCAGCTTAGCCCCAAGGAACCCAGATACGCAGTATTTT; CDR3 protein: CASSLAPRNPDTQYF
clone size: few; J gene: TRBJ2-7; V gene: TRBV5-1; D gene: NA; CDR3 DNA: TGCGCCAGCAGCTTGGTTGGGGACCCCTACGAGCAGTACTTC; CDR3 protein: CASSLVGDPYEQYF
clone size: many; J gene: TRBJ2-7; V gene: TRBV29-1; D gene: NA; CDR3 DNA: TGCAGCGTTGAAGGACAGACCTACGAGCAGTACTTC; CDR3 protein: CSVEGQTYEQYF
clone size: many; J gene: TRBJ2-1; V gene: TRBV30; D gene: NA; CDR3 DNA: TGTGCCTGGAGTCGTACGCCGGGTGCTGAGCAGTTCTTC; CDR3 protein: CAWSRTPGAEQFF
clone size: few; J gene: TRBJ2-2; V gene: TRBV12-3/TRBV12-4; D gene: NA; CDR3 DNA: TGTGCCAGCAGTTCAGACAGGGAGGCCGGGGAGCTGTTTTTT; CDR3 protein: CASSSDREAGELFF
clone size: few; J gene: TRBJ1-4; V gene: TRBV6-5; D gene: NA; CDR3 DNA: TGTGCCAGCGGGATCGCGACAGAAAAACTGTTTTTT; CDR3 protein: CASGIATEKLFF
clone size: few; J gene: TRBJ1-1; V gene: TRBV5-6; D gene: NA; CDR3 DNA: TGTGCCAGCAGCACCCAATGGGTGGACACTGAAGCTTTCTTT; CDR3 protein: CASSTQWVDTEAFF
clone size: few; J gene: TRBJ2-6; V gene: TRBV5-1; D gene: NA; CDR3 DNA: TGCGCCAGCAGCGTAGAACCCTCCAGCTCTGGGGCCAACGTCCTGACTTTC; CDR3 protein: CASSVEPSSSGANVLTF
clone size: many; J gene: TRBJ1-4; V gene: TRBV6-4; D gene: NA; CDR3 DNA: TGTGCCAGCCGGGGGAGGGGGACAACTAATGAAAAACTGTTTTTT; CDR3 protein: CASRGRGTTNEKLFF
clone size: NA; J gene: TRBJ1-2; V gene: TRBV27; D gene: TRBD1; CDR3 DNA: TGTGCCAGCAGCCCCTTGAACAGGGGACTTAACTATGGCTACACCTTC; CDR3 protein: CASSPLNRGLNYGYTF
clone size: NA; J gene: TRBJ2-1; V gene: TRBV5-5; D gene: TRBD1; CDR3 DNA: TGTGCCAGCAGCTTGAGGCCAGGGGGAAACAATGAGCAGTTCTTC; CDR3 protein: CASSLRPGGNNEQFF
clone size: few; J gene: TRBJ2-3; V gene: TRBV4-2; D gene: TRBD2; CDR3 DNA: TGTGCCAGCAGCCAAATTACGGGGGGATACACAGATACGCAGTATTTT; CDR3 protein: CASSQITGGYTDTQYF
clone size: NA; J gene: TRBJ1-3; V gene: TRBV6-5; D gene: TRBD1; CDR3 DNA: TGTGCCAGCAGTTACTCTGGGGGGGACAGGGAGGACACCATATATTTT; CDR3 protein: CASSYSGGDREDTIYF
clone size: many; J gene: TRBJ2-7; V gene: TRBV12-3/TRBV12-4; D gene: TRBD2; CDR3 DNA: TGTGCCAGCAGTCCGGAGCTAGCGGGAGGCCTCGAGCAGTACTTC; CDR3 protein: CASSPELAGGLEQYF
clone size: NA; J gene: TRBJ2-7; V gene: TRBV12-3/TRBV12-4; D gene: NA; CDR3 DNA: TGTGCCAGCAGTCTGATAGGGGCAATCGACTACGAGCAGTACTTC; CDR3 protein: CASSLIGAIDYEQYF
clone size: many; J gene: TRBJ2-5; V gene: TRBV7-8; D gene: NA; CDR3 DNA: TGTGCCAGCAGCTTAGGACGGAATTATCAAGAGACCCAGTACTTC; CDR3 protein: CASSLGRNYQETQYF
clone size: NA; J gene: TRBJ2-7; V gene: TRBV12-3/TRBV12-4; D gene: TRBD2; CDR3 DNA: TGTGCCAGCAGTTTAGCGCTGGGGGGGTTCTCCTACGAGCAGTACTTC; CDR3 protein: CASSLALGGFSYEQYF
clone size: many; J gene: TRBJ2-1; V gene: TRBV30; D gene: NA; CDR3 DNA: TGTGCCAGAAGCAGTGGAACCTACAATGAGCAGTTCTTC; CDR3 protein: CARSSGTYNEQFF
clone size: many; J gene: TRBJ1-1; V gene: TRBV5-1; D gene: NA; CDR3 DNA: TGCGCCAGCAGCTTGATCACGGGTTCGGGTGAAGCTTTCTTT; CDR3 protein: CASSLITGSGEAFF
clone size: few; J gene: TRBJ2-7; V gene: TRBV6-5; D gene: TRBD1; CDR3 DNA: TGTGCCAGCAGTTACAGTGCGCCCGGGACAGTAGGGCGCGAGCAGTACTTC; CDR3 protein: CASSYSAPGTVGREQYF
clone size: NA; J gene: TRBJ2-1; V gene: TRBV12-3/TRBV12-4; D gene: NA; CDR3 DNA: TGTGCCAGCAGACCGGGGCACCAGAAAGAGCAGTTCTTC; CDR3 protein: CASRPGHQKEQFF
clone size: NA; J gene: TRBJ2-7; V gene: TRBV6-2/TRBV6-3; D gene: NA; CDR3 DNA: TGTGCCAGCGAAGGGGGGAGCTCCTACGAGCAGTACTTC; CDR3 protein: CASEGGSSYEQYF
clone size: NA; J gene: TRBJ2-1; V gene: TRBV30; D gene: NA; CDR3 DNA: TGTGCCTGGAGTGTACTTAGGGGAAACAATGAGCAGTTCTTC; CDR3 protein: CAWSVLRGNNEQFF
clone size: many; J gene: TRBJ2-7; V gene: TRBV12-3/TRBV12-4; D gene: NA; CDR3 DNA: TGTGCCAGCAGCCCTGGACAGTACGAGCAGTACTTC; CDR3 protein: CASSPGQYEQYF
clone size: many; J gene: TRBJ2-1; V gene: TRBV5-1; D gene: TRBD2; CDR3 DNA: TGCGCCAGCAGCTTGGAAGCGGGGGGGCAGTATGAGCAGTTCTTC; CDR3 protein: CASSLEAGGQYEQFF
clone size: few; J gene: TRBJ2-5; V gene: TRBV5-1; D gene: TRBD1; CDR3 DNA: TGCGCCAGTCGGGCTGGGACAGGGGCAGAGACCCAGTACTTC; CDR3 protein: CASRAGTGAETQYF
clone size: NA; J gene: TRBJ2-7; V gene: TRBV12-3/TRBV12-4; D gene: TRBD1; CDR3 DNA: TGTGCCAGCAGTCAGGGACAGGGGGCTGTCGAGCAGTACTTC; CDR3 protein: CASSQGQGAVEQYF
clone size: many; J gene: TRBJ2-5; V gene: TRBV6-5; D gene: TRBD2; CDR3 DNA: TGTGCCAGCAGTTACAGGGAGGGCCGAGAGACCCAGTACTTC; CDR3 protein: CASSYREGRETQYF
clone size: few; J gene: TRBJ2-5; V gene: TRBV6-5; D gene: NA; CDR3 DNA: TGTGCCAGCACAGGACAGCAAGAGACCCAGTACTTC; CDR3 protein: CASTGQQETQYF
clone size: NA; J gene: TRBJ1-1; V gene: TRBV18; D gene: NA; CDR3 DNA: TGTGCCAGCTCACCATCAAGGGGCGTTGAAGCTTTCTTT; CDR3 protein: CASSPSRGVEAFF
clone size: many; J gene: TRBJ2-7; V gene: TRBV6-5; D gene: NA; CDR3 DNA: TGTGCCAGCAGTAGGGGGATATCCTACGAGCAGTACTTC; CDR3 protein: CASSRGISYEQYF
clone size: NA; J gene: TRBJ2-1; V gene: TRBV20-1; D gene: NA; CDR3 DNA: TGCAGTGCTCCCCACAGGGAAGGGCGCTCCTACAATGAGCAGTTCTTC; CDR3 protein: CSAPHREGRSYNEQFF
clone size: many; J gene: TRBJ2-1; V gene: TRBV5-1; D gene: TRBD1; CDR3 DNA: TGCGCCAGCAGCCCCACGACAGGGGGCTCCTACAATGAGCAGTTCTTC; CDR3 protein: CASSPTTGGSYNEQFF
clone size: NA; J gene: TRBJ2-7; V gene: TRBV6-2/TRBV6-3; D gene: TRBD1; CDR3 DNA: TGTGCCAGCAGTTCCTCCTTTTACGGGACAGGTATTGCCTTCTACGAGCAGTACTTC; CDR3 protein: CASSSSFYGTGIAFYEQYF
clone size: NA; J gene: TRBJ2-2; V gene: TRBV7-9; D gene: NA; CDR3 DNA: TGTGCCAGCATCCCAATGGCCACCGGGGAGCTGTTTTTT; CDR3 protein: CASIPMATGELFF
clone size: NA; J gene: TRBJ2-3; V gene: TRBV2; D gene: NA; CDR3 DNA: TGTGCCAGCCCCCGGGGACCAGATACGCAGTATTTT; CDR3 protein: CASPRGPDTQYF
clone size: few; J gene: TRBJ2-3; V gene: TRBV27; D gene: TRBD2; CDR3 DNA: TGTGCCAGCAAACTTCAGAGCGGGGCCCCGGCAGATACGCAGTATTTT; CDR3 protein: CASKLQSGAPADTQYF
clone size: few; J gene: TRBJ1-1; V gene: TRBV12-3/TRBV12-4; D gene: TRBD1; CDR3 DNA: TGTGCCCGCAGTGCTCCGGGACAGCCAAAAATTGGGATGAACACTGAAGCTTTCTTT; CDR3 protein: CARSAPGQPKIGMNTEAFF
clone size: NA; J gene: TRBJ2-7; V gene: TRBV5-6; D gene: TRBD1; CDR3 DNA: TGTGCCAGCAGCGGATCGACAGGGCCCCAAGACGAGCAGTACTTC; CDR3 protein: CASSGSTGPQDEQYF
clone size: many; J gene: TRBJ2-7; V gene: TRBV5-5; D gene: NA; CDR3 DNA: TGTGCCAGCAGCTTAGCAGGGATGGTCGAGCAGTACTTC; CDR3 protein: CASSLAGMVEQYF
clone size: few; J gene: TRBJ2-1; V gene: TRBV11-2; D gene: NA; CDR3 DNA: TGTGCCAGCAGCTTAGAGTCGGCGGGGCTGGGAATCGATGAGCAGTTCTTC; CDR3 protein: CASSLESAGLGIDEQFF
clone size: NA; J gene: TRBJ2-7; V gene: TRBV10-3; D gene: TRBD1; CDR3 DNA: TGTGCCATCAGTGAGCCGGGACAGACCTACGAGCAGTACTTC; CDR3 protein: CAISEPGQTYEQYF
clone size: few; J gene: TRBJ2-3; V gene: TRBV9; D gene: NA; CDR3 DNA: TGTGCCAGCAGCGTAGGTGGCGTCGCAGATACGCAGTATTTT; CDR3 protein: CASSVGGVADTQYF
clone size: few; J gene: TRBJ1-1; V gene: TRBV6-5; D gene: NA; CDR3 DNA: TGTGCCAGCAGTTACTCTGGGACCCCGGCAGGTCGGAACACTGAAGCTTTCTTT; CDR3 protein: CASSYSGTPAGRNTEAFF
clone size: few; J gene: TRBJ2-5; V gene: TRBV5-6; D gene: NA; CDR3 DNA: TGTGCCAGCAGCTTGGTCGAAGTGGTTGGGGGGAGAGAAGAGACCCAGTACTTC; CDR3 protein: CASSLVEVVGGREETQYF
clone size: NA; J gene: TRBJ2-7; V gene: TRBV5-1; D gene: NA; CDR3 DNA: TGCGCCAGCAGCCTATCCCTGCAGGGCCCCTACGAGCAGTACTTC; CDR3 protein: CASSLSLQGPYEQYF
clone size: many; J gene: TRBJ2-1; V gene: TRBV21-1; D gene: NA; CDR3 DNA: TGTGCCAGCAGCAAGACTAGCGGGGGCAGATACAATGAGCAGTTCTTC; CDR3 protein: CASSKTSGGRYNEQFF
clone size: many; J gene: TRBJ2-3; V gene: TRBV6-5; D gene: NA; CDR3 DNA: TGTGCCAGCAGTTCAAGGACAGGAGGGACAGATACGCAGTATTTT; CDR3 protein: CASSSRTGGTDTQYF
clone size: many; J gene: TRBJ2-1; V gene: TRBV5-1; D gene: TRBD2; CDR3 DNA: TGCGCCAGCAGCTTATCCGGGACTAGCGGGAATGAGCAGTTCTTC; CDR3 protein: CASSLSGTSGNEQFF